These T cell receptor beta chains were read from a single sample in a study of shared clonotypes between healthy human individuals. TCRdb's copy holds only in-frame clones and misses some; the assay was immunoSEQ multiplex PCR. The table includes about 2.4 million clones, around 90% detected once. The specimen sequenced was naive CD4+ T cells sorted from blood. Receptor source: a man between 18 and 29 years old in good health. The CDR3 runs from the conserved cysteine through the conserved F or W. The D gene is left open where the match is weak. Expanded clones get a size class; other rows say once, few or many, or leave the size out.

v_call	clone_size	j_call	d_call	cdr3_aa	cdr3_nt
TRBV5-6	-	TRBJ1-2	-	CASSLVGSYSLVSGYTF	TGTGCCAGCAGCTTGGTGGGCAGCTACTCTCTCGTAAGTGGCTACACCTTC
TRBV7-9	once	TRBJ2-7	TRBD2	CASSPTSGNEQYF	TGTGCCAGCAGCCCGACTAGCGGGAACGAGCAGTACTTC
TRBV5-1	-	TRBJ2-1	TRBD1	CASSFSDRGKQFF	TGCGCCAGCAGCTTCTCGGACAGGGGAAAACAGTTCTTC
TRBV4-3	-	TRBJ1-5	-	CASSQAGGMNQPQHF	TGCGCCAGCAGCCAAGCTGGGGGAATGAATCAGCCCCAGCATTTT
TRBV6-6	-	TRBJ1-2	-	CASSTAQAGGYGYTF	TGTGCCAGCAGTACAGCCCAGGCGGGCGGCTATGGCTACACCTTC
TRBV5-1	-	TRBJ2-1	-	CASSQGRLSNEQFF	TGCGCCAGCAGCCAGGGGCGTCTTTCCAATGAGCAGTTCTTC
TRBV5-1	once	TRBJ2-5	-	CASSHPGLGVETQYF	TGCGCCAGCAGCCACCCGGGACTCGGTGTTGAGACCCAGTACTTC
TRBV29-1	-	TRBJ2-5	-	CSVEGQLRETQYF	TGCAGCGTTGAAGGGCAGCTCCGGGAGACCCAGTACTTC
TRBV5-4	-	TRBJ2-5	TRBD1	CASRKQDRSQETQYF	TGTGCCAGCAGGAAGCAGGACAGGTCCCAAGAGACCCAGTACTTC
TRBV5-1	-	TRBJ2-3	TRBD2	CASSFSTSGGGTDTQYF	TGCGCCAGCAGCTTCTCAACTAGCGGGGGCGGCACAGATACGCAGTATTTT
TRBV18	-	TRBJ1-1	-	CASSPGQANTEAFF	TGTGCCAGCTCACCAGGGCAGGCGAACACTGAAGCTTTCTTT
TRBV18	-	TRBJ2-2	TRBD1	CASSPSGTGTSGELFF	TGTGCCAGCTCACCTTCCGGGACAGGAACCTCCGGGGAGCTGTTTTTT